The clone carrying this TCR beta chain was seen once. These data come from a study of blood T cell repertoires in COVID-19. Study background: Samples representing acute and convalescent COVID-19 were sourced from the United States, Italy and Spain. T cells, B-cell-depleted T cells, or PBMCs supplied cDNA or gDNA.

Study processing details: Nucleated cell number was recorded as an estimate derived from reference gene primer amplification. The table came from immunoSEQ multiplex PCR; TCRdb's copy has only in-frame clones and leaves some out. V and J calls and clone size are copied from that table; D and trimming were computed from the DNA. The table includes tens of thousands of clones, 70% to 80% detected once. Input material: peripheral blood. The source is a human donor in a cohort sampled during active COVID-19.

CDR3 amino acids: CASSLPGSGGYGYTF. DNA for the CDR3: TGTGCCAGCAGCTTGCCCGGCTCTGGGGGCTACGGCTACACCTTC. J is TRBJ1-2 and V is TRBV5-4; D might be TRBD1 (6 bases). Trimming pared 1 base from V and 8 bases from J, leaving 18 bases between. The length of the CDR3 is 15 residues. CDR1 and CDR2 (germline): SGHNT, YYREEE (reference sequence).